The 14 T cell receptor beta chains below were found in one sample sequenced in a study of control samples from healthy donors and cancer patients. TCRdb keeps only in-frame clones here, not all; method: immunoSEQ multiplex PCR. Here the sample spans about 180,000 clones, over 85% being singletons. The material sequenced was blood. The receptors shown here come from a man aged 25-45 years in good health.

The CDR3 bases are TGTGCCAGCAGTTCGGACAGGGCCCACGAGCAGTACTTC. This translates into CASSSDRAHEQYF. The chain couples TRBV6-2 or TRBV6-3 to TRBJ2-7; 8 bases match TRBD1. V lost 4 bases to trimming and J lost 5 bases; unmatched junction nucleotides: 4. Germline CDR1 MNHEY, CDR2 SVGEGT. This CDR3 is built from 13 residues.

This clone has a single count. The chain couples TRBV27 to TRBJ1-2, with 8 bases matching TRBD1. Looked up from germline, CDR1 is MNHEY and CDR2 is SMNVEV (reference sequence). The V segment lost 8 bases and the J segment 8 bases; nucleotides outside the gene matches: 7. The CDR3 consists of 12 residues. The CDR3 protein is CASASGGLGYTF. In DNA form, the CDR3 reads TGTGCCAGCGCCTCAGGGGGCCTCGGCTACACCTTC.

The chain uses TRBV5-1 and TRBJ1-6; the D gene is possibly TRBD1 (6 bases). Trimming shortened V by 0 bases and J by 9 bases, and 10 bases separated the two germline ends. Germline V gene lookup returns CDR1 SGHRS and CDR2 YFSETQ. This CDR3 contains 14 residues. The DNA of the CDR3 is TGCGCCAGCAGCTTGGACAGGGAAGGTTCACCCCTCCACTTT. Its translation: CASSLDREGSPLHF.

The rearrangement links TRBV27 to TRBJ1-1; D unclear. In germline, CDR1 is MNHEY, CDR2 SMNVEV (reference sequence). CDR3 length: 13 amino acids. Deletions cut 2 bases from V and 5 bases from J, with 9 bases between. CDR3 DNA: TGTGCCAGCAGTTTAAAGAGTCGGACTGAAGCTTTCTTT. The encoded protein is CASSLKSRTEAFF.

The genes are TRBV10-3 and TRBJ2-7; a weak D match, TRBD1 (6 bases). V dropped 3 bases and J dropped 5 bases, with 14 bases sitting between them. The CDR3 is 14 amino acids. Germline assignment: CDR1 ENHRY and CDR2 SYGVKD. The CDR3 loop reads CAISEGQGINEQYF. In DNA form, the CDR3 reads TGTGCCATCAGTGAAGGGCAGGGGATAAACGAGCAGTACTTC.

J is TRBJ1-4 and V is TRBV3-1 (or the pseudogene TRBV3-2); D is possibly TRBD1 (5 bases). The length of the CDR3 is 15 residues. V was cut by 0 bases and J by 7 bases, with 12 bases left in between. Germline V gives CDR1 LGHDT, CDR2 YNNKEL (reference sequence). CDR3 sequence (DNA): TGTGCCAGCAGCCAAGATGACGGAACAGGTGAAAAACTGTTTTTT. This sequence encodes CASSQDDGTGEKLFF.

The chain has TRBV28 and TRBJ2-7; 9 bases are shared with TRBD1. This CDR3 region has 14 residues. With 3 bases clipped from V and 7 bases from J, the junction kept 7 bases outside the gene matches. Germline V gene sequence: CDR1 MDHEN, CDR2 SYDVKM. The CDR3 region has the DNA TGTGCCAGCAGTTTTAGGACAGGGGTGCGTGAGCAGTACTTC. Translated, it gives CASSFRTGVREQYF.

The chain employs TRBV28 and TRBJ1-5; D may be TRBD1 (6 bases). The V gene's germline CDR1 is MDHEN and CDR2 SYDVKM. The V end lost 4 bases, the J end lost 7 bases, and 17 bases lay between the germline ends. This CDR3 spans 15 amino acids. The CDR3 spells CASSSWRGARQPQHF. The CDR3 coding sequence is TGTGCCAGCAGTTCCTGGAGGGGGGCTAGGCAGCCCCAGCATTTT.

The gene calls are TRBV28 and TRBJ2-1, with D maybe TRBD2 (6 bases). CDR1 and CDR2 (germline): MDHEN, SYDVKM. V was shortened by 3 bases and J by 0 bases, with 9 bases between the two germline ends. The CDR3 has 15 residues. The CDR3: CASSFGGSSYNEQFF. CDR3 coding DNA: TGTGCCAGCAGTTTTGGGGGGAGCTCCTACAATGAGCAGTTCTTC.

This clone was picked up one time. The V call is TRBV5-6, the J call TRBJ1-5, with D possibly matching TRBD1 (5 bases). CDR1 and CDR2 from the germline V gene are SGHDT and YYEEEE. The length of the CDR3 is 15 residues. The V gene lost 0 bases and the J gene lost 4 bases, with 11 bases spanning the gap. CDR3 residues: CASSLGGRGNQPQHF. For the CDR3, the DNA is TGTGCCAGCAGCTTGGGAGGTCGGGGGAATCAGCCCCAGCATTTT.

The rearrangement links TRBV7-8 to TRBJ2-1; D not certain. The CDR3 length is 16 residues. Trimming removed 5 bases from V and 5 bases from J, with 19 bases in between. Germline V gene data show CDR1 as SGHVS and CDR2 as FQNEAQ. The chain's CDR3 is CASSPSATPTDNEQFF. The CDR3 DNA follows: TGTGCCAGCAGCCCCTCTGCTACCCCGACCGACAATGAGCAGTTCTTC.

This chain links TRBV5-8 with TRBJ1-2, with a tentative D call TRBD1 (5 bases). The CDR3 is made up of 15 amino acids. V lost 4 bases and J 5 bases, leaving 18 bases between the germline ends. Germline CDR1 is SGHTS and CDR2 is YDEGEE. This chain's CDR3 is CASSLLGTPIYGYTF. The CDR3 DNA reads TGTGCCAGCAGCCTCCTTGGGACTCCGATTTATGGCTACACCTTC. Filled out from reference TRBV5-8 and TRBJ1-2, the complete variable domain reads EAGVTQSPTHLIKTRGQQATLRCSPISGHTSVYWYQQALGLGLQFLLWYDEGEERNRGNFPPRFSGRQFPNYSSELNVNALELEDSALYLCASSLLGTPIYGYTFGSGTRLTVV.

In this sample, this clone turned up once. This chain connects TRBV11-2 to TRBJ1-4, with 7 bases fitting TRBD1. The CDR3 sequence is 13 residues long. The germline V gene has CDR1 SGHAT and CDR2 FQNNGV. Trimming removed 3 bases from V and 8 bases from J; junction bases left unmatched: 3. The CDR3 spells CASSFDRVEKLFF. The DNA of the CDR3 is TGTGCCAGCAGCTTTGACAGGGTCGAAAAACTGTTTTTT. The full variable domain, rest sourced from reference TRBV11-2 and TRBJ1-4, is EAGVAQSPRYKIIEKRQSVAFWCNPISGHATLYWYQQILGQGPKLLIQFQNNGVVDDSQLPKDRFSAERLKGVDSTLKIQPAKLEDSAVYLCASSFDRVEKLFFGSGTQLSVL.

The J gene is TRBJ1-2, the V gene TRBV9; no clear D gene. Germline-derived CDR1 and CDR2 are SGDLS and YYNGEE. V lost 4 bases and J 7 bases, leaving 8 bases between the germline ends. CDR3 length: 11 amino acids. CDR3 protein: CASSLLGGYTF. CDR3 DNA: TGTGCCAGCAGCCTTTTGGGTGGCTACACCTTC.